One sample yielded the 8 T cell receptor beta chains listed below, sequenced in a study of blood T cell repertoires in COVID-19. The method was immunoSEQ multiplex PCR; TCRdb's version includes in-frame clones alone and lacks a portion of them. The sample has 170,000 or so clones; around 85% are singletons. Sequencing was performed on PBMCs or T cells enriched from blood (not recorded which). These TCRs come from a middle-aged man who had recovered from COVID-19.

This clone was detected a few times. The chain uses TRBV5-1 and TRBJ1-4; a possible D gene is TRBD1 (5 bases). The CDR3 is 15 residues long. Looked up from germline, CDR1 is SGHRS and CDR2 is YFSETQ. The ends were cut back, 0 bases at V and 4 bases at J, with 10 bases in the middle. CDR3 sequence (DNA): TGCGCCAGCAGCTTGGCCCTTCAGGGTAATGAAAAACTGTTTTTT. Translation gives CASSLALQGNEKLFF. The full variable domain, with the rest looked up from reference TRBV5-1 and TRBJ1-4, is KAGVTQTPRYLIKTRGQQVTLSCSPISGHRSVSWYQQTPGQGLQFLFEYFSETQRNKGNFPGRFSGRQFSNSRSEMNVSTLELGDSALYLCASSLALQGNEKLFFGSGTQLSVL.

The rearrangement links TRBV28 to TRBJ2-5; TRBD2 might be the D (6 bases). Trimming stripped 7 bases from V and 5 bases from J, with 14 bases between. This CDR3 is built from 13 residues. Germline lookup yields CDR1 MDHEN and CDR2 SYDVKM. CDR3 residues: CASNEGGGETQYF. For the CDR3, the DNA is TGTGCCAGCAACGAGGGAGGTGGGGAGACCCAGTACTTC.

Only a few counts were recorded for this clone. The chain employs TRBV6-5 and TRBJ2-7; possibly TRBD1 for D (6 bases). The V gene lost 8 bases and the J gene lost 6 bases, with 17 bases spanning the gap. This CDR3 region has 13 residues. CDR1 is MNHEY, CDR2 SVGAGI, per germline. This chain's CDR3 is CASYETQGSEQYF. The CDR3 DNA is TGTGCCAGCTACGAAACACAGGGATCCGAGCAGTACTTC.

The CDR3 region has the DNA TGTGCCAGCAGCTTAGCGGGTGGAGGGGAGGGTTATCAGCCCCAGCATTTT. Translation: CASSLAGGGEGYQPQHF. J is TRBJ1-5 and V is TRBV7-8, with a possible D match to TRBD1 (5 bases). This CDR3 is 17 amino acids long. Germline V lookup: CDR1 SGHVS, CDR2 FQNEAQ. The ends were cut back, 0 bases at V and 5 bases at J, with 17 bases in the middle.

This clone was observed a few times. DNA for the CDR3: TGCAGCGGCACCAGGGGTTTCAATCAGCCCCAGCATTTT. Its translation is CSGTRGFNQPQHF. The chain carries TRBV29-1 and TRBJ1-5, with a weak D call TRBD1 (6 bases). Germline CDR1 and CDR2: SQVTM and ANQGSEA. This CDR3 has 13 residues. V was trimmed by 7 bases and J by 3 bases, leaving 13 bases between them.

The chain recombines TRBV3-1 (or the pseudogene TRBV3-2) with TRBJ2-5; no reliable D call. Germline CDR1 and CDR2: LGHDT and YNNKEL (reference sequence). V was clipped by 4 bases and J by 2 bases, with 14 bases between them. This CDR3 spans 15 amino acids. The CDR3: CASSLIATEQETQYF. CDR3 nucleotide sequence: TGTGCCAGCAGCCTCATCGCGACGGAGCAAGAGACCCAGTACTTC.

The V and J genes are TRBV10-3 and TRBJ1-1; 7 bases agree with TRBD1. The germline CDR1 and CDR2 sequences are ENHRY and SYGVKD. The CDR3 covers 14 residues. V shed 9 bases, J shed 4 bases, and the junction held 11 bases outside the gene matches. CDR3 in amino acids: CAILLRDSGTEAFF. The CDR3 DNA follows: TGTGCCATTCTCCTTCGGGACAGTGGCACTGAAGCTTTCTTT.

V gene TRBV5-1 combines with J gene TRBJ2-3; D ambiguous. V lost 4 bases to trimming and J lost 3 bases, with 15 bases between them. CDR1 SGHRS and CDR2 YFSETQ come from the germline V gene. The CDR3 has 15 residues. The CDR3 protein is CASSPGGPATDTQYF. CDR3 coding DNA: TGCGCCAGCAGCCCTGGCGGCCCCGCGACAGATACGCAGTATTTT.